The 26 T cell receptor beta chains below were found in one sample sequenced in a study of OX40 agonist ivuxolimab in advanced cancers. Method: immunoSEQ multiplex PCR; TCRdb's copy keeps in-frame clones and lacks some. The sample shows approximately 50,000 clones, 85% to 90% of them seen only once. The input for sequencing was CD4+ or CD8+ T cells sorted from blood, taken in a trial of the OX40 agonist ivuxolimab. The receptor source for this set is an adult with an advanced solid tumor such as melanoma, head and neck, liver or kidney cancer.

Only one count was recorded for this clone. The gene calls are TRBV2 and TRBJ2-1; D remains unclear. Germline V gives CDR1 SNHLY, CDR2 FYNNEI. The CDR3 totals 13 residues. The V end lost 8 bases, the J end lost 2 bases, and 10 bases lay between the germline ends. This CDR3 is CASDLGPYNEQFF. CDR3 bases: TGTGCCAGCGACTTAGGTCCCTACAATGAGCAGTTCTTC.

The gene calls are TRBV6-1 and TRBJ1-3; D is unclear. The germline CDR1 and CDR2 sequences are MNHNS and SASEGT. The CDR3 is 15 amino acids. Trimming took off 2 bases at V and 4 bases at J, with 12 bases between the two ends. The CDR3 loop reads CASSEHGLAGNTIYF. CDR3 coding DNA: TGTGCCAGCAGTGAACATGGCCTTGCGGGAAACACCATATATTTT.

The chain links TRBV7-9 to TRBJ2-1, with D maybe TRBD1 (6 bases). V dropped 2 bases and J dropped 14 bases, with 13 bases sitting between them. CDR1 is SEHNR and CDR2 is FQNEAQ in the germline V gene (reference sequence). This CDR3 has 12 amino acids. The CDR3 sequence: CASSLSGDDEFF. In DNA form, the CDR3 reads TGTGCCAGCAGCTTATCAGGGGATGATGAGTTCTTC.

CDR3 sequence (DNA): TGTGCCAGTAGTATAGTTCCCGGGTTTGGTCCTTACGAGCAGTACTTC. It specifies CASSIVPGFGPYEQYF. The rearrangement links TRBV19 to TRBJ2-7; D call uncertain. CDR1 is LNHDA, CDR2 SQIVND, per germline (reference sequence). This CDR3 has 16 amino acids. V lost 1 base and J lost 4, with 17 bases in between.

This chain's CDR3 is CASSLRPGTGNYGYTF. Here the CDR3 DNA reads TGTGCCAGCAGCCTCCGACCCGGGACAGGGAACTATGGCTACACCTTC. This chain uses TRBV9 with TRBJ1-2; 9 nucleotides match TRBD1. The junction had 9 bases not matched to a gene; V was cut back by 4 bases and J by 2 bases. The CDR3 has 16 residues. Germline assignment: CDR1 SGDLS and CDR2 YYNGEE.

The CDR3 region has the DNA TGTGCCAGCAGCTTGGCGGACAGGGTTGGGGCTTTCTTT. As protein: CASSLADRVGAFF. This sequence joins TRBV5-6 and TRBJ1-1; TRBD1 matches 8 bases. CDR3 length equals 13 residues. Germline V gives CDR1 SGHDT, CDR2 YYEEEE. V was clipped by 0 bases and J by 11 bases; unmatched bases: 6.

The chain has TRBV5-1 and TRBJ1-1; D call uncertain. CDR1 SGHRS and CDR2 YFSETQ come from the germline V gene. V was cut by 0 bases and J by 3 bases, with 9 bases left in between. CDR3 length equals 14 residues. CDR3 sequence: CASSLGRRDTEAFF. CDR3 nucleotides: TGCGCCAGCAGCTTGGGTCGAAGGGACACTGAAGCTTTCTTT.

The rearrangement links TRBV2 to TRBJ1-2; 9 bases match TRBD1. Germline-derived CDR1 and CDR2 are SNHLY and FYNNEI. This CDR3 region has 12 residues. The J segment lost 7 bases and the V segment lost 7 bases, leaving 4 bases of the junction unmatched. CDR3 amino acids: CASKWDRAGYTF. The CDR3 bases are TGTGCCAGCAAATGGGACAGGGCTGGCTACACCTTC.

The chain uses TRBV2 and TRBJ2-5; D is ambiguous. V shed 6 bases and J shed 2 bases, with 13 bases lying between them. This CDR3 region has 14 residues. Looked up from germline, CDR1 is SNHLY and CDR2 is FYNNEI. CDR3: CASSLLRLQETQYF. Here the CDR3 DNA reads TGTGCCAGCAGCCTGTTGCGACTGCAAGAGACCCAGTACTTC.

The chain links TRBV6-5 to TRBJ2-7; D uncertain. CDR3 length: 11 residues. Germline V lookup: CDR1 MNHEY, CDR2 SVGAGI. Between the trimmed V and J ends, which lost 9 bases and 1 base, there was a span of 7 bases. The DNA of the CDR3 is TGTGCCAGTACAGATTCCTACGAGCAGTACTTC. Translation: CASTDSYEQYF.

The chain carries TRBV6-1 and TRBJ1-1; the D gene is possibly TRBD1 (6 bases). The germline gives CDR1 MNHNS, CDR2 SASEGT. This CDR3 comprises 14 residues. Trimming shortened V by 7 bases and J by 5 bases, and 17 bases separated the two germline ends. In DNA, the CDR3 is TGTGCCAGCACCCCAGGAGCAGGGGATACTGAAGCTTTCTTT. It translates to CASTPGAGDTEAFF.

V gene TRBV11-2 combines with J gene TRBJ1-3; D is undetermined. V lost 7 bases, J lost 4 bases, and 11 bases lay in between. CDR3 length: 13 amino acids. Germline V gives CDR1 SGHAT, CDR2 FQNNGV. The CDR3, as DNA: TGTGCCAGCAACATCGGAGGGGGAAACACCATATATTTT. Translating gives CASNIGGGNTIYF.

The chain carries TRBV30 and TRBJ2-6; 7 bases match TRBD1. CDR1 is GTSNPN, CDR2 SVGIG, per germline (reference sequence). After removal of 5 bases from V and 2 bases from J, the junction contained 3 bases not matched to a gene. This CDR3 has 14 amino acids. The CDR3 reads CAWSTGAGANVLTF. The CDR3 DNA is TGTGCCTGGTCTACAGGGGCTGGGGCCAACGTCCTGACTTTC.

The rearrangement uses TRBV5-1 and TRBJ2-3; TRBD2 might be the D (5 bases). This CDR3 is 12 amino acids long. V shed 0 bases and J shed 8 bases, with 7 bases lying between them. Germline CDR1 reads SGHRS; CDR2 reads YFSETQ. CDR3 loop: CASSLDGITQYF. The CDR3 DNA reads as TGCGCCAGCAGCTTGGACGGGATTACGCAGTATTTT.

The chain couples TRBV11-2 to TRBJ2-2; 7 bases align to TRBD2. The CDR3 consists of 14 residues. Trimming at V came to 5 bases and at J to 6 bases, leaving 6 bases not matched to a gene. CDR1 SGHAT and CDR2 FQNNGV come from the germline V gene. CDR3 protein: CASSGTTPAGELFF. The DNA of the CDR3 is TGTGCCAGCAGCGGGACTACTCCTGCCGGGGAGCTGTTTTTT.

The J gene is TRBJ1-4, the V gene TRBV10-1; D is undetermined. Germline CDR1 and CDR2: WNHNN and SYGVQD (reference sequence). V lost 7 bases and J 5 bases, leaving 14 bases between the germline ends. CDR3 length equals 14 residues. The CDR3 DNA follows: TGCGCCAGCACCTCCACCATTCCGAATGAAAAACTGTTTTTT. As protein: CASTSTIPNEKLFF.

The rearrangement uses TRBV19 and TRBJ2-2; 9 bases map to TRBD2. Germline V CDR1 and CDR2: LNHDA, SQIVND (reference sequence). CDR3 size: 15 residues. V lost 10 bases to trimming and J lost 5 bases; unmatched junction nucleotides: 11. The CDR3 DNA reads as TGTGCCACCGCCCGCGGGGGGGCGGGAACCGGGGAGCTGTTTTTT. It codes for CATARGGAGTGELFF.

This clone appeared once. The CDR3 sequence: CASTKTNGNTIYF. The CDR3 DNA follows: TGTGCCAGCACCAAAACGAACGGTAACACCATATATTTT. The rearrangement joins TRBV6-1 to TRBJ1-3; no clear D. CDR1 MNHNS and CDR2 SASEGT come from the germline V gene. V gave up 7 bases and J gave up 7 bases, with 14 bases separating them. This CDR3 comprises 13 residues.

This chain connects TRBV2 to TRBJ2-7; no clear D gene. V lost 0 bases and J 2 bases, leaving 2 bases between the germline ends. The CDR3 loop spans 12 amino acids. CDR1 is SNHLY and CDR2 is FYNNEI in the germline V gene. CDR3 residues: CASSEATYEQYF. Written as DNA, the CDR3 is TGTGCCAGCAGTGAAGCCACCTACGAGCAGTACTTC.

CDR3 nucleotides: TGCGCCAGCAGATCTAGCTCGGTTCGCAGTAGCAATGAGCAGTTCTTC. This encodes CASRSSSVRSSNEQFF. The chain recombines TRBV5-1 with TRBJ2-1, with D perhaps TRBD2 (5 bases). This CDR3 is built from 16 residues. V lost 5 bases and J lost 6, with 21 bases in between. Germline CDR1 reads SGHRS; CDR2 reads YFSETQ.

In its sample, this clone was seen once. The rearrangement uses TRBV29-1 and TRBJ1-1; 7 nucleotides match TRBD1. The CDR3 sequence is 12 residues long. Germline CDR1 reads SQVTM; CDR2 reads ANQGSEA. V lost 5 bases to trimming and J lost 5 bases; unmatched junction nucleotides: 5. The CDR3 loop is CSVWRDRTEAFF. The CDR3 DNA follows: TGCAGCGTTTGGAGGGACAGAACTGAAGCTTTCTTT.

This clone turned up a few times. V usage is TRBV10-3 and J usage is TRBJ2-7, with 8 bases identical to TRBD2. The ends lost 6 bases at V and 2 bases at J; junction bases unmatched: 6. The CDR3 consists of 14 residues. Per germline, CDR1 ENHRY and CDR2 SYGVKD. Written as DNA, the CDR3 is TGTGCCATCAGGGCGGGAGGCCCCCCCTACGAGCAGTACTTC. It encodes CAIRAGGPPYEQYF.

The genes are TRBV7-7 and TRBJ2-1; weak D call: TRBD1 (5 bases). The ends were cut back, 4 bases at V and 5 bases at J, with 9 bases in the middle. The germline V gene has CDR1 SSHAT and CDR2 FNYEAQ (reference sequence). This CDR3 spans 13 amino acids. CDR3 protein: CASSSRADNEQFF. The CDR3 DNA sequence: TGTGCCAGCAGCTCCAGGGCCGACAATGAGCAGTTCTTC.

The CDR3 DNA follows: TGTGCCAGTAGTATGGGGCGGATGAACACTGAAGCTTTCTTT. Amino acids: CASSMGRMNTEAFF. The chain joins TRBV19 to TRBJ1-1; D might be TRBD1 (5 bases). V gave up 3 bases and J gave up 0 bases, with 8 bases separating them. CDR3 length: 14 residues. The germline V gene has CDR1 LNHDA and CDR2 SQIVND (reference sequence). The full variable domain, rest sourced from reference TRBV19 and TRBJ1-1, is DGGITQSPKYLFRKEGQNVTLSCEQNLNHDAMYWYRQDPGQGLRLIYYSQIVNDFQKGDIAEGYSVSREKKESFPLTVTSAQKNPTAFYLCASSMGRMNTEAFFGQGTRLTVV.

CDR3 protein: CASSPAGSYSYEQYF. The CDR3 region has the DNA TGTGCCAGCAGCCCGGCGGGGAGTTATTCCTACGAGCAGTACTTC. The chain uses TRBV6-5 and TRBJ2-7; D perhaps matches TRBD2 (6 bases). The CDR3 sequence is 15 residues long. Per germline, CDR1 MNHEY and CDR2 SVGAGI. Deletions cut 6 bases from V and 1 base from J, with 16 bases between.

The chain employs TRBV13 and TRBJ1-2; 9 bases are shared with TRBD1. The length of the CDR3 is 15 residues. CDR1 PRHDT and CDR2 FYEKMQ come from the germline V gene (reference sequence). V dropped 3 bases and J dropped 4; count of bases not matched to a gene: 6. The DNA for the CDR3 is TGTGCCAGCAGCTTTTCCGACAGGGGGGTCTATGGCTACACCTTC. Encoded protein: CASSFSDRGVYGYTF.